A selection of T cell receptor beta chains follows, all from one sample in a study of identical twins. MiXCR was run by TCRdb on the 5' RACE reads, yielding one entry per CDR3 protein. Of approximately 260,000 distinct CDR3 sequences in the sample, about 8.3% were seen once. These data were also filed under a second study, of yellow fever vaccine responses in identical twins.

Sequencing input: CD8+ T cells sorted from blood. All receptors come from a young woman in good health. The CDR3 runs from the conserved cysteine through the conserved F or W. A D gene is named only where the DNA matches it firmly. Clone sizes are given selectively: once, few, many, or a class where the clone is expanded.

-,TRBV7-9,-,TRBJ2-5,TGTGCCAGCAGCTCGTATACAGGGTCCCGGCAAGAGACCCAGTACTTC,CASSSYTGSRQETQYF
few,TRBV5-6,TRBD1,TRBJ2-1,TGTGCCAGCAGCCCCAGCGGGACAGGGTTGTTCTTC,CASSPSGTGLFF
-,TRBV10-3,-,TRBJ1-5,TGTGCCATCAGTGAGTCTGAACCGAGCAATCAGCCCCAGCATTTT,CAISESEPSNQPQHF
many,TRBV4-3,TRBD2,TRBJ2-1,TGCGCCAGCAGCCAAGAGCTAGCGGGAGGGCCTGATGAGCAGTTCTTC,CASSQELAGGPDEQFF
few,TRBV7-2,-,TRBJ2-7,TGTGCCAGCAGCTTAGGTGTCCAGCCGCTCCTCTACGAGCAGTACTTC,CASSLGVQPLLYEQYF
-,TRBV7-2,-,TRBJ2-7,TGTGCCAGCAGCCCCATGGACAGCCCCTACGAGCAGTACTTC,CASSPMDSPYEQYF
-,TRBV25-1,-,TRBJ2-6,TGTGCCAGCAGTGACCCCAGGTTGGAAGGGCCCGGGGCCAACGTCCTGACTTTC,CASSDPRLEGPGANVLTF
-,TRBV5-4,-,TRBJ2-1,TGTGCCAGCAATGCGGAGGAGAGCTCCTACAATGAGCAGTTCTTC,CASNAEESSYNEQFF
many,TRBV2,-,TRBJ1-1,TGTGCCAGCAACGTTGGGAACACTGAAGCTTTCTTT,CASNVGNTEAFF
many,TRBV29-1,TRBD2,TRBJ2-1,TGCAGCGTTGAAGATGAGCGGGAGTACAATGAGCAGTTCTTC,CSVEDEREYNEQFF
many,TRBV7-9,-,TRBJ2-7,TGTGCCAGCAGCTCTATGGACTGGGACACCATCTACGAGCAGTACTTC,CASSSMDWDTIYEQYF
many,TRBV6-2/TRBV6-3,TRBD2,TRBJ2-7,TGTGCCAGCAGGCTCGGACTAGCGGTCTACGAGCAGTACTTC,CASRLGLAVYEQYF
-,TRBV6-1,TRBD1,TRBJ2-7,TGTGCCAGCAGCCGGACAGGGGCGGCCGAGCAGTACTTC,CASSRTGAAEQYF
many,TRBV5-1,TRBD2,TRBJ2-7,TGCGCCAGCAGCTATTCAAGTATTTCTAGCGGGGGCACCCTGGGCGAGCAGTACTTC,CASSYSSISSGGTLGEQYF
-,TRBV30,-,TRBJ1-4,TGTGCCTGGAGCCTAGGGGAAAAACTGTTTTTT,CAWSLGEKLFF
few,TRBV27,-,TRBJ2-1,TGTGCCAGCAGTTGGGATCGACTAGATAACAATGAGCAGTTCTTC,CASSWDRLDNNEQFF
many,TRBV10-3,TRBD1,TRBJ1-6,TGTGCCATCAGTGAGTCGGGACAGCCCTATAATTCACCCCTCCACTTT,CAISESGQPYNSPLHF
many,TRBV18,-,TRBJ2-7,TGTGCCAGCTCGTTATACTACGAGCAGTACTTC,CASSLYYEQYF
few,TRBV7-2,-,TRBJ1-5,TGTGCCAGCAGCCCGGGGGAGTGGAGCAATCAGCCCCAGCATTTT,CASSPGEWSNQPQHF
many,TRBV29-1,TRBD2,TRBJ2-5,TGCAGCGCTATACCGGGACTAGAGTTGGAGACCCAGTACTTC,CSAIPGLELETQYF
-,TRBV25-1,TRBD1,TRBJ2-6,TGTGCCAGCTCGACAGGGGCTGGGGCCAACGTCCTGACTTTC,CASSTGAGANVLTF
few,TRBV20-1,TRBD2,TRBJ2-7,TGCAGTGCTCTAGCGGTGACCTCCTACGAGCAGTACTTC,CSALAVTSYEQYF
-,TRBV12-3/TRBV12-4,-,TRBJ2-7,TGTGCCAGCAGTTTTGGGAGAAACTCCTACGAGCAGTACTTC,CASSFGRNSYEQYF
few,TRBV6-1,TRBD2,TRBJ2-3,TGTGCCAGCAGTCTAGCGGGAGGGTACACAGATACGCAGTATTTT,CASSLAGGYTDTQYF
-,TRBV20-1,-,TRBJ1-1,TGCAGTGCTAGGAGGAAGGGCAGTCATTGGACAGAAGCTTTCTTT,CSARRKGSHWTEAFF
-,TRBV20-1,TRBD1,TRBJ2-7,TGCAGCGTACTTGAAGAGGGACAGGGAGCCTACGAGCAGTACTTC,CSVLEEGQGAYEQYF
-,TRBV30,-,TRBJ2-1,TGTGCCTGGAGTAGCGGGAATGAGCAGTTCTTC,CAWSSGNEQFF
many,TRBV12-3/TRBV12-4,-,TRBJ2-1,TGTGCCAGCAGCCTCACTAGTCCCCGGGATGAGCAGTTCTTC,CASSLTSPRDEQFF
-,TRBV24-1,-,TRBJ2-3,TGTGCCACCAGTGATCGACAGTCGTATGGGGCCACAGATACGCAGTATTTT,CATSDRQSYGATDTQYF
many,TRBV21-1,-,TRBJ2-3,TGTGCCAGCAGCCTGGGGTCTAGCACAGATACGCAGTATTTT,CASSLGSSTDTQYF
-,TRBV28,-,TRBJ2-2,TGTGCCAGCAGTACAATCGGACGAAACACCGGGGAGCTGTTTTTT,CASSTIGRNTGELFF
few,TRBV7-8,-,TRBJ2-1,TGTGCCAGCAGCTTAGCCGTCCAATTGTACAATGAGCAGTTCTTC,CASSLAVQLYNEQFF
many,TRBV29-1,-,TRBJ2-7,TGCAGCGTTGAAAGGGACAACTCCTACGAGCAGTACTTC,CSVERDNSYEQYF
few,TRBV9,-,TRBJ2-7,TGTGCCAGCAGCGTAGCTAGAGGGGACGAGCAGTACTTC,CASSVARGDEQYF
few,TRBV24-1,-,TRBJ1-5,TGTGCCACCTCACGGTCGGGATTTCAGCCCCAGCATTTT,CATSRSGFQPQHF
many,TRBV24-1,-,TRBJ2-1,TGTGCCACCAGTGAGACACTCGGGACTGAGGACAATGAGCAGTTCTTC,CATSETLGTEDNEQFF
many,TRBV7-9,-,TRBJ1-1,TGTGCCAGCAGCTTAGCGAGGGGAGCAGACACTGAAGCTTTCTTT,CASSLARGADTEAFF
many,TRBV7-9,-,TRBJ2-5,TGTGCCAGCAGCTTAGCGAACGGGGAGACCCAGTACTTC,CASSLANGETQYF
-,TRBV6-1,TRBD2,TRBJ2-5,TGTGCCAGCAGTCCTCTAGCGGGAGGAGAGACCCAGTACTTC,CASSPLAGGETQYF
few,TRBV4-1,-,TRBJ1-1,TGCGCCAGCAGCCAAAGAAGGAGGGACACTGAAGCTTTCTTT,CASSQRRRDTEAFF
many,TRBV11-2,TRBD2,TRBJ2-7,TGTGCCAGCAGCCAAGGGACTAGCGGGATTAAAAGCTCCTACGAGCAGTACTTC,CASSQGTSGIKSSYEQYF
many,TRBV4-1,-,TRBJ2-1,TGCGCCAGCAGCCAAGGGTTACTAGGAAATGAGCAGTTCTTC,CASSQGLLGNEQFF
-,TRBV11-1,TRBD2,TRBJ2-1,TGTGCCAGCAGCCCTGTTTTCAAGCGGGGCTACAATGAGCAGTTCTTC,CASSPVFKRGYNEQFF
-,TRBV6-5,-,TRBJ2-5,TGTGCCAGCAGTTATTCCCTACTAGATTACCAAGAGACCCAGTACTTC,CASSYSLLDYQETQYF
many,TRBV27,TRBD1,TRBJ2-7,TGTGCCAGCAGTCTGGGACAGTTCTACGAGCAGTACTTC,CASSLGQFYEQYF
-,TRBV27,TRBD2,TRBJ2-7,TGTGCCAGCAGAGCCTCAGCGGGAGGGCGGTACGAGCAGTACTTC,CASRASAGGRYEQYF
few,TRBV2,TRBD1,TRBJ2-6,TGTGCCAGCGGACAGGGGTCTGGGGCCAACGTCCTGACTTTC,CASGQGSGANVLTF
many,TRBV5-1,-,TRBJ2-1,TGCGCCAGCAGCTTGGAGGGGAGCGGAAGCTCCTACAATGAGCAGTTCTTC,CASSLEGSGSSYNEQFF
many,TRBV20-1,TRBD1,TRBJ2-7,TGCAGTGCTAGAGTGGGACAGGCTACCTACGATAAGCAGTACTTC,CSARVGQATYDKQYF
-,TRBV20-1,TRBD2,TRBJ2-5,TGCAGTGCTAGAGATTTCCTAGCGGGGGGACAGACCCAGTACTTC,CSARDFLAGGQTQYF
many,TRBV6-2/TRBV6-3,TRBD2,TRBJ2-5,TGTGCCAGCAGTTACTCTAAGACTAGCGGGAGCCAGACCCAGTACTTC,CASSYSKTSGSQTQYF
many,TRBV4-1,TRBD1,TRBJ2-7,TGCGCCAGCAGTCAAAACAGGGGGTCCTCCTACGAGCAGTACTTC,CASSQNRGSSYEQYF
-,TRBV7-8,TRBD2,TRBJ2-7,TGTGCCTGCACCGGGACTAGCGGGAGCTACGAGCAGTACTTC,CACTGTSGSYEQYF
few,TRBV29-1,TRBD1,TRBJ2-5,TGCAGCGTTGAAATCCCCGACAGGGGTGAGACCCAGTACTTC,CSVEIPDRGETQYF
few,TRBV11-2,TRBD1,TRBJ2-6,TGTGCCAGCAGCTTAAGAGCAGGGGGAGACTCTGGGGCCAACGTCCTGACTTTC,CASSLRAGGDSGANVLTF